These T cell receptor beta chains were read from a single sample in a study of human versus mouse CDR3 diversity and MHC coevolution. Profiled with immunoSEQ multiplex PCR; TCRdb holds only in-frame clones, not every one. The data contain 86,000 or so clones, over 85% of them singletons. Sequenced material: naive CD4+ T cells from blood. Receptor source: a person aged 25 to 75 in good health. Each CDR3 is given without its conserved first and last residue.

TRBJ2-3,TRBV5-1,ASSWGGRSTDTQY
TRBJ2-3,TRBV7-2,ASSSRTGGSTDTQY
TRBJ2-4,TRBV7-6,ASSLTSSNIQY
TRBJ2-2,TRBV5-4,ASSPGTRGTGELF
TRBJ2-1,TRBV6-6,ASSYPVLGVQF
TRBJ1-2,TRBV6-5,ASSYSGSNYGYT
TRBJ2-1,TRBV7-2,ASTARLGTVENNEQF
TRBJ1-5,TRBV29-1,SVGDRGEPQH
TRBJ1-1,TRBV28,ASSLSQDGLNTEAF
TRBJ2-3,TRBV30,AWSRGTASSTDTQY
TRBJ2-2,TRBV7-6,ASSLTPGTGSGELF
TRBJ2-7,TRBV28,ASSPGTGLYEQY
TRBJ1-2,TRBV7-6,ASSPDRVGGYT
TRBJ2-7,TRBV28,ASTRFSEQY
TRBJ2-5,TRBV6-5,ASSQGGQQETQY
TRBJ2-7,TRBV28,ASSPGTGRWNEQY
TRBJ2-1,TRBV9,ASSVGTSGGFYNEQF
TRBJ1-1,TRBV7-7,ASSPVGLRTEAF
TRBJ1-1,TRBV6-6,ASSYSRGREAF
TRBJ1-2,TRBV6-1,ASSERQASNYGYT
TRBJ1-1,TRBV5-4,ASSGDRSSNTEAF